These 13 T cell receptor beta chains originate from one sample sequenced in a study of blood T cell repertoires in COVID-19. Sequenced by immunoSEQ multiplex PCR; TCRdb stores in-frame clones only, minus some. The sample records under 200,000 clones, 70% to 90% being singletons. The sequencing sample was made of PBMCs or T cells enriched from blood (not recorded which). All receptors derive from a woman aged 50 to 60 who had recovered from COVID-19.

This chain links TRBV4-3 with TRBJ2-7; unclear D gene. This CDR3 region has 14 residues. The germline gives CDR1 LGHNA, CDR2 YSLEER. V was trimmed by 2 bases and J by 1 base, leaving 9 bases between them. CDR3 protein: CASSQLSESYEQYF. In nucleotides, the CDR3 is TGCGCCAGCAGCCAACTGAGCGAGTCCTACGAGCAGTACTTC.

The V call is TRBV9, the J call TRBJ2-2, with TRBD1 matching 7 bases. CDR1 and CDR2 (germline): SGDLS, YYNGEE. V was clipped by 4 bases and J by 0 bases; unmatched bases: 9. This CDR3 has 17 amino acids. Written as DNA, the CDR3 is TGTGCCAGCAGCCCCAATACCGGGACAGCGAACACCGGGGAGCTGTTTTTT. Protein product: CASSPNTGTANTGELFF.

The chain combines TRBV3-1 (or the pseudogene TRBV3-2) with TRBJ2-1; weak D call: TRBD2 (7 bases). The CDR3 covers 17 residues. Germline CDR1 is LGHDT and CDR2 is YNNKEL (reference sequence). V was shortened by 4 bases and J by 7 bases, with 23 bases between the two germline ends. The CDR3 bases are TGTGCCAGCAGCCCGGAGATGGCGGGGGCCTCGGGGAATGAGCAGTTCTTC. Translated, it gives CASSPEMAGASGNEQFF.

The chain carries TRBV7-9 and TRBJ2-7, with D possibly matching TRBD2 (5 bases). The CDR3 spans 14 residues. Per the germline V gene, CDR1 is SEHNR and CDR2 is FQNEAQ (reference sequence). Trimming removed 3 bases from V and 3 bases from J, with 12 bases in between. The CDR3: CASSFYGVNYEQYF. The CDR3 bases are TGTGCCAGCAGCTTCTACGGGGTAAACTACGAGCAGTACTTC.

This clone was detected once. CDR3 region: CASSAGTGYGYTF. The CDR3 DNA sequence: TGTGCCAGTAGTGCCGGGACAGGGTATGGCTACACCTTC. The chain links TRBV19 to TRBJ1-2; 9 bases are shared with TRBD1. Germline lookup yields CDR1 LNHDA and CDR2 SQIVND (reference sequence). Losses at the gene ends were 5 bases for V and 5 bases for J; bases not matched to a gene: 3. This CDR3 is built from 13 residues.

This chain uses TRBV7-9 with TRBJ1-6; tentatively, D is TRBD1 (5 bases). The CDR3 loop spans 15 amino acids. The germline V and J ends were trimmed by 2 bases and 8 bases, with 13 bases remaining between them. From germline, CDR1 is SEHNR and CDR2 FQNEAQ (reference sequence). The CDR3 reads CASSLLVAGDSPLHF. The CDR3 bases are TGTGCCAGCAGCTTATTGGTGGCGGGGGATTCACCCCTCCACTTT.

The chain has TRBV5-5 and TRBJ1-6; 7 bases fit TRBD1. V trimming: 4 bases; J trimming: 4 bases; junction bases outside the gene matches: 8. Germline CDR1 reads SGHKS; CDR2 reads YYEKEE (reference sequence). This CDR3 is built from 16 residues. For the CDR3, the DNA is TGTGCCAGCAGCGTCACTCCGGGACAGTATAATTCACCCCTCCACTTT. Translated, it gives CASSVTPGQYNSPLHF.

This clone has only one observation. The chain uses TRBV14 and TRBJ1-6; TRBD1 matches at 8 bases. Germline assignment: CDR1 SGHDN and CDR2 FVKESK. CDR3 length equals 15 residues. The V and J ends lost 1 base and 7 bases, in that order; junction bases with no gene match: 3. The CDR3 sequence is CASSQGGQGNSPLHF. As DNA, the CDR3 is TGTGCCAGCAGCCAAGGCGGACAGGGCAATTCACCCCTCCACTTT.

The chain is built from TRBV3-1 (or the pseudogene TRBV3-2) and TRBJ1-2; perhaps TRBD1 as D (5 bases). Trimming removed 4 bases from V and 8 bases from J, with 14 bases in between. Germline V lookup: CDR1 LGHDT, CDR2 YNNKEL (reference sequence). This CDR3 is 13 amino acids long. CDR3 sequence reads: CASSPLRGGGYTF. The CDR3 nucleotides read TGTGCCAGCAGCCCCTTGAGGGGAGGCGGCTACACCTTC.

The genes are TRBV3-1 (or the pseudogene TRBV3-2) and TRBJ2-4; perhaps TRBD1 as D (6 bases). Germline V lookup: CDR1 LGHDT, CDR2 YNNKEL (reference sequence). V lost 7 bases and J lost 8, with 24 bases in between. CDR3 size: 16 residues. The DNA for the CDR3 is TGTGCCAGCATCTCTGCCAGGGGAGCCCAGGAAGACATTCAGTACTTC. This encodes CASISARGAQEDIQYF.

The chain links TRBV7-9 to TRBJ1-1; 8 nucleotides line up with TRBD1. Germline V CDR1 and CDR2: SEHNR, FQNEAQ (reference sequence). The junction had 2 bases not matched to a gene; V was cut back by 7 bases and J by 1 base. The CDR3 is made up of 13 amino acids. CDR3 coding DNA: TGTGCCAGCACGACAGGGGCGAACACTGAAGCTTTCTTT. Its translation: CASTTGANTEAFF.

CDR3 in DNA: TGTGCCAGCAGCTCCGTTGGAGGGCGACAGGGTAGGTACGAGCAGTACTTC. This codes for CASSSVGGRQGRYEQYF. The V and J genes are TRBV5-6 and TRBJ2-7; tentatively, D is TRBD1 (7 bases). The CDR3 is 17 amino acids. V gave up 3 bases and J gave up 4 bases, with 23 bases separating them. The germline gives CDR1 SGHDT, CDR2 YYEEEE.

The J gene is TRBJ2-5, the V gene TRBV18; D gene unclear. Germline lookup yields CDR1 KGHSH and CDR2 LQKENI. CDR3 length equals 14 residues. V shed 4 bases and J shed 5 bases, with 14 bases lying between them. This CDR3 is CASSRSSPEETQYF. The CDR3, as DNA: TGTGCCAGCTCACGAAGTAGTCCCGAGGAGACCCAGTACTTC.